This T cell receptor (beta chain) appears in the sequencing data of a study of blood T cell repertoires in COVID-19. In the authors' methods: Amplified reference gene primers provided the basis for estimating nucleated cell counts. Produced via immunoSEQ multiplex PCR; TCRdb's table is partial and in-frame only. V, J and clone size were drawn from that table, and D and trimming were deduced from the DNA. The sample lists tens of thousands of clones, roughly 80% seen once, with roughly 30% in the top ten. With V trimmed by 0 bases and J by 6 bases, 7 bases remained unmatched. The CDR3 length is 15 residues. The germline CDR1 and CDR2 sequences are LGHDT and YNNKEL (reference sequence).

The sequence was obtained from a woman aged 80 or over with acute or convalescent COVID-19. The genes are TRBV3-1 (or the pseudogene TRBV3-2) and TRBJ1-2; 7 nucleotides agree with TRBD1. The specimen sequenced was peripheral blood. Written as DNA, the CDR3 is TGTGCCAGCAGCCAAGAGGACAGGTTCTGGGATGGCTACACCTTC. It translates to CASSQEDRFWDGYTF.